Given below is one T cell receptor (beta chain) in context. The data were taken from a study of blood T cell repertoires in COVID-19. Study background: COVID-19 samples, acute and convalescent, were from the United States, Italy and Spain. PBMCs, B-cell-depleted T cells, or T cells provided the cDNA or gDNA that made up the material.

This CDR3 comprises 14 residues. From germline, CDR1 is LNHNV and CDR2 YYDKDF (reference sequence). The ends were cut back, 6 bases at V and 1 base at J, with 9 bases in the middle. Per the study methods: It was from reference gene primer amplification that nucleated cell counts were estimated. Some clones are missing from TCRdb's copy, which holds only in-frame ones; the method was immunoSEQ multiplex PCR. Clone size and the V and J calls come from that table; the DNA yielded D and trimming. The profile shows roughly 200,000 clones, roughly 89% of them singletons. The chain is built from TRBV15 and TRBJ2-2, with D perhaps matching TRBD2 (5 bases). This clonotype was obtained from a man aged 50 to 60 with acute or convalescent COVID-19. The sequenced sample consisted of peripheral blood. CDR3 in amino acids: CATRSRGNTGELFF. DNA of the CDR3: TGTGCCACCAGGAGTCGGGGGAACACCGGGGAGCTGTTTTTT.